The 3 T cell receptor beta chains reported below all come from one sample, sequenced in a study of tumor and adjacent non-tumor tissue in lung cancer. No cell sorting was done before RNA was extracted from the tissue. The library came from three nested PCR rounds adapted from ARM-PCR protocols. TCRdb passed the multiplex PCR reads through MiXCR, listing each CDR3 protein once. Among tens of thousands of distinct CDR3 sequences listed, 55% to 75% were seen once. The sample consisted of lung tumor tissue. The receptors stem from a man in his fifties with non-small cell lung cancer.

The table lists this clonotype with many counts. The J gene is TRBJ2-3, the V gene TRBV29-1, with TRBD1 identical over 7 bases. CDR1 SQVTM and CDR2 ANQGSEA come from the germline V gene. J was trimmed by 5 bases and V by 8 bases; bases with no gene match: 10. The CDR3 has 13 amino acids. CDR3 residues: CSLSRTGGDTQYF. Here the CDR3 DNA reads TGCAGCCTGTCAAGGACAGGAGGAGATACGCAGTATTTT.

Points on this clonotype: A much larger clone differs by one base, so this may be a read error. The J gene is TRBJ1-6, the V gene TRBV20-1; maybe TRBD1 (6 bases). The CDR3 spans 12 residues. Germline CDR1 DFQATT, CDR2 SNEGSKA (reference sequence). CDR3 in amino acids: CGARGLGSPLHF. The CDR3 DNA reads TGCGGTGCCAGGGGTTTGGGTTCACCCCTCCACTTT.

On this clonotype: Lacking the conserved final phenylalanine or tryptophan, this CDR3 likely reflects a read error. CDR3: CASSQDGVYQGTQYI. CDR3 sequence (DNA): TGCGCCAGCAGCCAAGATGGGGTATACCAAGGGACCCAGTACATC. The V gene is TRBV4-1, the J gene TRBJ2-5; D gene ambiguous. The CDR3 totals 15 residues. The V gene's germline CDR1 is MGHRA and CDR2 YSYEKL.